This T cell receptor (beta chain) was sequenced for a study of T cells after yellow fever vaccination. Regarding the study as a whole: Of the clonotypes, a small share occurred in both CD4 and CD8 compartments. Clones from primary vaccination mostly reappeared after the booster (around 96% CD4, approximately 91% CD8). There was a possibility that FACS-sorted repertoires contained abundant clonotypes contaminating from the bulk population.

TCRdb reanalysed the 5' RACE reads using MiXCR and keeps one entry per CDR3 protein. The repertoire consists of a few hundred thousand distinct CDR3 sequences, with 6.9% occurring once and the leading ten covering around 0.9%. Germline V CDR1 and CDR2: SQVTM, ANQGSEA. The CDR3 extends over 13 amino acids. Trimming cost V 2 bases and J 9 bases; bases outside gene matches: 8. This clonotype has more than one count but fewer than ten. As yet, its antigen is unknown. This clonotype was obtained from a man aged 30-40 years who received the YFV17D yellow fever vaccine. Sequences were derived from CD4+ T cells sorted from PBMCs, sampled 15 days after the yellow fever booster vaccination. This sequence joins TRBV29-1 and TRBJ2-7; 9 bases fit TRBD2. The CDR3 DNA is TGCAGCGTTGAAAGGGCTAGCGGGACTGGGCAGTACTTC. Amino acids: CSVERASGTGQYF.